This TCR beta chain was recovered during a study of read filtering for tumor transcriptome and immune sequencing. Looking at the study overall: TCR-mapped reads were about 3.5 to 10.27 million with IR-seq versus roughly 80 to 1,300 with RNA-seq.

Study conclusions and caveats: Dropping single-read clonotypes raised IR-seq and RNA-seq shared-clonotype correlation. Compared with RNA-seq, IR-seq gave much higher clonotype depth and reliability.

This library used roughly 400 ng RNA and molecular barcoded adaptors spanning alpha/delta and beta/gamma chains. TCRdb ran MiXCR on the reads and lists one entry per CDR3 protein. The sample consists of about 57,000 distinct CDR3 sequences, around 20% of them appearing once. This clonotype was detected many times. As yet, its antigen is unknown. V lost 3 bases to trimming and J lost 5 bases, with 11 bases between them. CDR1 is MNHEY, CDR2 SMNVEV, per germline (reference sequence). CDR3 length: 13 amino acids. The clonotype was recovered from a donor at least 40 years old with multiple myeloma. The V gene is TRBV27, the J gene TRBJ2-7; D is uncertain. Sequenced sample: a population of CD138-negative cells sorted from bone marrow. The CDR3 is CASSLSRVNEQYF. The CDR3 nucleotides are TGTGCCAGCAGTTTGTCTCGGGTCAACGAGCAGTACTTC.